This T cell receptor beta chain was profiled in a study of cytomegalovirus exposure and HLA in healthy donors. Findings and limits, study-wide: Later examination showed HLA-associated TCR beta chains had greater clonal expansion than equally common others.

13 Jbeta primers and 60 Vbeta primers were used for the PCR. In the study's own analysis: As a later analysis found, there were 70 million to 100 million unique TCR beta chains, of which roughly 11 million were shared. Produced via immunoSEQ multiplex PCR; TCRdb's table is partial and in-frame only. V and J calls and clone size are those listed in that table; D and trimming were worked out from the DNA. The sample has more than 100,000 clones, around 72% seen once. This clone was seen just once. The antigen remains unidentified. Sequencing was carried out using PBMCs. This receptor was obtained from a woman aged 18-29 years in good health and CMV-seronegative.

DNA of the CDR3: TGTGCCAGCAGCCCCCGGACAGGGGGGACCCAGTACTTC. Protein sequence: CASSPRTGGTQYF. The chain combines TRBV14 with TRBJ2-5, with 10 bases matching TRBD1. CDR3 length equals 13 residues. Germline loops: CDR1 SGHDN, CDR2 FVKESK. V dropped 4 bases and J dropped 7; count of bases not matched to a gene: 3.